The clone carrying this T cell receptor beta chain was detected only once. The sample comes from a study of blood T cell repertoires in COVID-19. Study processing details: Amplified reference gene primers provided the basis for estimating nucleated cell counts. Clones were read by immunoSEQ multiplex PCR, and TCRdb kept only the in-frame ones, dropping some. The V and J calls and clone size come from that table; D and trimming were worked out from the DNA. The sample contains just over 300,000 clones, 89% of which appear only once. Trimming cost V 1 base and J 5 bases; bases outside gene matches: 10. The CDR3 is 17 amino acids. From germline, CDR1 is SGHTA and CDR2 FQGNSA.

Sequencing was done on a sample of PBMCs or T cells enriched from blood (not recorded which). The sequence derives from a woman aged 35 to 49 who had recovered from COVID-19. The J gene is TRBJ2-7, the V gene TRBV7-2, with 11 bases aligning to TRBD2. In nucleotides, the CDR3 is TGTGCCAGCAGCTTAGGCGGTAGCGGGAGGGGGTTACACGAGCAGTACTTC. Its protein product is CASSLGGSGRGLHEQYF.